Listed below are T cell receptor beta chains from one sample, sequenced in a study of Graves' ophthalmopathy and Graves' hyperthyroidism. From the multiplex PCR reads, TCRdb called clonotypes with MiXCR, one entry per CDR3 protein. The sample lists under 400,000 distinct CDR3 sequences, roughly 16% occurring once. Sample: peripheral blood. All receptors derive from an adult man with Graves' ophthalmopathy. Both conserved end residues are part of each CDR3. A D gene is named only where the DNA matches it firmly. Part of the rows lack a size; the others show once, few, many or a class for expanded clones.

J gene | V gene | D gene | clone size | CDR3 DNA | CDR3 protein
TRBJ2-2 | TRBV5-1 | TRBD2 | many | TGCGCCAGCAGTGAATCGTTGGGCGGGAGGAACACCGGGGAGCTGTTTTTT | CASSESLGGRNTGELFF
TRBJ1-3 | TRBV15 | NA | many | TGTGCCACCAGCAGAGATAGGGGTAGACCGGGCTCTGGAAACACCATATATTTT | CATSRDRGRPGSGNTIYF
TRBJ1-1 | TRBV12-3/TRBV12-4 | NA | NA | TGTGCCAGCAGGGAGATCGGGACAATCAACACTGAAGCTTTCTTT | CASREIGTINTEAFF
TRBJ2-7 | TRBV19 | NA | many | TGTGCCAGTAGTATTCTAGGGGGAGCGGACTACGAGCAGTACTTC | CASSILGGADYEQYF
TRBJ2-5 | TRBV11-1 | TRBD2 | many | TGTGCCAGCAGCCGCTCTAGCGGGGGGCAAGAGACCCAGTACTTC | CASSRSSGGQETQYF
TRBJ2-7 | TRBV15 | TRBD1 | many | TGTGCCACAGCTCGGGACAGGGGGCTCTACGAGCAGTACTTC | CATARDRGLYEQYF
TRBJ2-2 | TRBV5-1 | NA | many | TGCGCCAGCAGCGCCCTAGCTCACACCGGGGAGCTGTTTTTT | CASSALAHTGELFF
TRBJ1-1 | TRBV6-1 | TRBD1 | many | TGTGCCAGCAGTGGGAGGGACAGGAACACTGAAGCTTTCTTT | CASSGRDRNTEAFF
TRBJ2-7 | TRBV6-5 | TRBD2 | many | TGTGCCAGCAGTTCCGGGACTAGAACCTACGAGCAGTACTTC | CASSSGTRTYEQYF
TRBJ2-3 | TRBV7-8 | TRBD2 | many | TGTGCCAGCAGCTTAGTACTAGCGGGAGGGGTCGATACGCAGTATTTT | CASSLVLAGGVDTQYF
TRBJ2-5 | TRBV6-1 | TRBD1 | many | TGTGCCAGCAGTGCCGGGACAGGGGGCCTTTCGGAGACCCAGTACTTC | CASSAGTGGLSETQYF
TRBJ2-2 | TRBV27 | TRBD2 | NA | TGTGCCAGCAGTCGGGGGGTGGGCTCCGGGGAGCTGTTTTTT | CASSRGVGSGELFF
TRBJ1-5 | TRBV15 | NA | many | TGTGCCACCAGCAGAGAAAGGGGCGGTCAGCCCCAGCATTTT | CATSRERGGQPQHF
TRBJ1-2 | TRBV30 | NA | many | TGTGCCTGGAGTGACGACCCCTATGGCTACACCTTC | CAWSDDPYGYTF
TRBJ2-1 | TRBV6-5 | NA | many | TGTGCCAGCAGTGACTCCAATGAGCAGTTCTTC | CASSDSNEQFF
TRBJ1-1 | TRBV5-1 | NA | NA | TGCGCCAGCAGAAATGAGGGGATCTCGGGGACTGAAGCTTTCTTT | CASRNEGISGTEAFF
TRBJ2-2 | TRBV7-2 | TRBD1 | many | TGTGCCAGCAGCCCTTGGACAGGGGTCACCGGGGAGCTGTTTTTT | CASSPWTGVTGELFF
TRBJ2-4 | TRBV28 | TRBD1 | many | TGTGCCAGCAGTGAGAGGACAGGGAAACCATTACTAGCCAAAAACATTCAGTACTTC | CASSERTGKPLLAKNIQYF
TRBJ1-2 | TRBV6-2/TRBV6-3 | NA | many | TGTGCCAGCAGACCCGGACAGCTTTCTAACTATGGCTACACCTTC | CASRPGQLSNYGYTF
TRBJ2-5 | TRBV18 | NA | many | TGTGCCAGCTCACCACCGGTTGGGGAGACCCAGTACTTC | CASSPPVGETQYF